This T cell receptor beta chain was profiled in a study of OX40 agonist ivuxolimab in advanced cancers. Across the study: A mean age of approximately 64 years, range about 20 to 85, was recorded, and over 65% were male. Eligibility rules accepted prior anti-PD-1, anti-PD-L1 or anti-CTLA-4 therapy, and 35% to 45% had some. Findings and caveats of the study: At 0.1-3.0 mg/kg, partial responders had clonal expansion among the lowest observed.

Libraries were prepared by immunoSEQ multiplex PCR; TCRdb keeps only in-frame clonotypes and omits some of them. Of about 38,000 clones in the sample, over 80% were seen once. The CDR3 contains 13 residues. Germline V CDR1 and CDR2: SGHRS, YFSETQ. V was trimmed by 1 base and J by 4 bases, leaving 6 bases between them. At cycle 4 day 1, cycle 7 day 1, and baseline, blood was sampled. This clone was observed a single time. As yet, its antigen is unknown. The clonotype originates from an adult with an advanced solid tumor such as melanoma, head and neck, liver or kidney cancer. The sample in question was CD4+ or CD8+ T cells sorted from blood, obtained in a trial of the OX40 agonist ivuxolimab. The chain links TRBV5-1 to TRBJ2-1; D unresolved. In DNA, the CDR3 is TGCGCCAGCAGCTTGACGGAGTACAATGAGCAGTTCTTC. As protein: CASSLTEYNEQFF.